This T cell receptor (beta chain) was identified in a study of blood T cell repertoires in COVID-19. The CDR3 totals 18 residues. The V gene end was trimmed by 3 bases and the J gene end by 4 bases; junction bases not matched to a gene: 13. Germline-derived CDR1 and CDR2 are LNHDA and SQIVND (reference sequence). Repertoires were generated with immunoSEQ multiplex PCR, while TCRdb's copy carries only in-frame clones and drops some. Of 350,000 to 450,000 clones in the sample, roughly 80% were seen once. The chain has TRBV19 and TRBJ2-2; 8 bases map to TRBD2. Material for sequencing was PBMCs or T cells enriched from blood (not recorded which). The TCR originated in a woman aged 45-59 years who had recovered from COVID-19. The CDR3 DNA follows: TGTGCCAGTAGTATCGTCCAAGCGGGGGCGCCTCGCACCGGGGAGCTGTTTTTT. It translates to CASSIVQAGAPRTGELFF.